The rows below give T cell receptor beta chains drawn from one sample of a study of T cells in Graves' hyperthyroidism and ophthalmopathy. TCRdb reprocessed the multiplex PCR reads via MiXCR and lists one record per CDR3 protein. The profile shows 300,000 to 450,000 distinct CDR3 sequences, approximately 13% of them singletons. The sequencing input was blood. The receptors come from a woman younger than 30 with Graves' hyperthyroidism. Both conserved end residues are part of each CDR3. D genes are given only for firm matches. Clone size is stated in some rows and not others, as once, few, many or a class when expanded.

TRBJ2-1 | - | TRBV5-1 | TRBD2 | CASSVGSSGIYNEQFF | TGCGCCAGCAGCGTGGGGTCTAGCGGGATCTACAATGAGCAGTTCTTC
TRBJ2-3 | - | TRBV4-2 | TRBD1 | CASSQARGTGTDTQYF | TGTGCCAGCAGCCAAGCCCGAGGGACAGGGACAGATACGCAGTATTTT
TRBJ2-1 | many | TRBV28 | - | CASSLPDLPSYNEQFF | TGTGCCAGCAGTTTACCTGATCTCCCCTCATACAATGAGCAGTTCTTC
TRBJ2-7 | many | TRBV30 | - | CAWQAGSYEQYF | TGTGCCTGGCAGGCAGGGAGCTACGAGCAGTACTTC
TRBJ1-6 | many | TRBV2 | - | CASSGQYNSPLHF | TGTGCCAGCAGTGGACAGTATAATTCACCCCTCCACTTT
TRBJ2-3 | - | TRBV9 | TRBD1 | CASSVDPGGGDTQYF | TGTGCCAGCAGCGTAGATCCAGGGGGTGGAGATACGCAGTATTTT
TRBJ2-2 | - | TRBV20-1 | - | CSARDEPRGNTGELFF | TGCAGTGCTAGAGACGAACCGAGGGGGAACACCGGGGAGCTGTTTTTT
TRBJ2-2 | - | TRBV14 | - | CASSLRARTRNTGELFF | TGTGCCAGCAGCCTTCGAGCGCGGACAAGGAACACCGGGGAGCTGTTTTTT
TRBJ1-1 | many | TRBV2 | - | CASSEQSGTGRGEAFF | TGTGCCAGCAGTGAGCAATCCGGGACGGGGAGGGGTGAAGCTTTCTTT
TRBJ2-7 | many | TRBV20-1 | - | CSASYYGISYEQYF | TGCAGTGCTAGTTATTATGGAATCTCCTACGAGCAGTACTTC
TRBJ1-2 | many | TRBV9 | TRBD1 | CASSPRQGSDGYTF | TGTGCCAGCAGCCCTCGACAGGGTTCAGATGGCTACACCTTC
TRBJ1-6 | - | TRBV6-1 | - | CASSEGAAANSPLHF | TGTGCCAGCAGTGAAGGGGCGGCCGCCAATTCACCCCTCCACTTT
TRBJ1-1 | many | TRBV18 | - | CASSQTGPTEAFF | TGTGCCAGCTCTCAAACAGGGCCCACTGAAGCTTTCTTT
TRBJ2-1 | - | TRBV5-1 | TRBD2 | CASSLARLAGERPYNEQFF | TGCGCCAGCAGCTTGGCCCGGCTAGCGGGGGAGCGCCCCTACAATGAGCAGTTCTTC
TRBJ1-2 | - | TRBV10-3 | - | CAISEYSSYGYTF | TGTGCCATCAGTGAGTACAGCTCCTATGGCTACACCTTC
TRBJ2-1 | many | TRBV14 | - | CASSPSFVTGNEQFF | TGTGCCAGCAGCCCCTCATTCGTTACGGGCAATGAGCAGTTCTTC
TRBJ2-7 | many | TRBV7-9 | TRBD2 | CASSFLSGGSYEQYF | TGTGCCAGCAGTTTCCTTAGCGGGGGCTCCTACGAGCAGTACTTC
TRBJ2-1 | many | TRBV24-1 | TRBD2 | CATSDIAGASYNEQFF | TGTGCCACCAGTGATATAGCGGGGGCATCCTACAATGAGCAGTTCTTC
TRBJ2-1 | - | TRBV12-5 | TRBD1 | CASGTGTGEQFF | TGTGCTAGTGGCACCGGGACAGGGGAGCAGTTCTTC
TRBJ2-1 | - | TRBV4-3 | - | CASSQRRVPNEQFF | TGCGCCAGCAGCCAACGAAGGGTTCCAAATGAGCAGTTCTTC
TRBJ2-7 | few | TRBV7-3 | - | CASSPGGGSYEQHF | TGTGCCAGCAGCCCGGGGGGCGGGAGCTACGAGCAGCACTTC
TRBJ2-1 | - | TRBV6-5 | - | CASSSRAQPYNEQFF | TGTGCCAGCAGTTCGAGGGCCCAGCCTTACAATGAGCAGTTCTTC
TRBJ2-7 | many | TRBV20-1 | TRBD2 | CSAPSSGTNLYEQYF | TGCAGTGCCCCTTCTAGCGGGACGAACCTCTACGAGCAGTACTTC
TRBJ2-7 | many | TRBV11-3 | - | CASSEGSMGEQYF | TGTGCCAGCAGCGAGGGTTCCATGGGGGAGCAGTACTTC
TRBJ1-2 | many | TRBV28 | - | CASSLGYLGYTF | TGTGCCAGCAGCTTGGGTTATTTGGGCTACACCTTC
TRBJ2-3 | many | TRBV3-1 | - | CASSPQGGPAEEYTDTQYF | TGTGCCAGCAGCCCACAGGGGGGGCCGGCGGAGGAATACACAGATACGCAGTATTTT
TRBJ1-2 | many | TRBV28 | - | CASKNDRREGYTF | TGTGCCAGCAAAAACGACAGGAGGGAAGGCTACACCTTC
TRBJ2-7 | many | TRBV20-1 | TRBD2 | CSAHGERETVEQYF | TGCAGTGCTCATGGGGAGCGGGAGACAGTCGAGCAGTACTTC
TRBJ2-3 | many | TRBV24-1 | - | CATSDLYTDTQYF | TGTGCCACCAGTGATTTGTACACAGATACGCAGTATTTT
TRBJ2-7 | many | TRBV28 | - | CASAPPGPTYEQYF | TGTGCCAGCGCACCCCCCGGACCAACCTACGAGCAGTACTTC
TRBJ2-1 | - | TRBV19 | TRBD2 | CASSIGLGREGNEQFF | TGTGCCAGTAGTATTGGGTTGGGGCGGGAGGGCAATGAGCAGTTCTTC
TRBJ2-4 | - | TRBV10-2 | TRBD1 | CASSPDGTDPNIQYF | TGCGCCAGCAGTCCGGACGGGACAGATCCCAACATTCAGTACTTC
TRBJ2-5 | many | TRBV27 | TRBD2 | CASSLWGGGETQYF | TGTGCCAGCAGCCTTTGGGGGGGTGGGGAGACCCAGTACTTC
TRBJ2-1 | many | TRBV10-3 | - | CASTYASYNEQFF | TGTGCCAGCACCTATGCCTCCTACAATGAGCAGTTCTTC
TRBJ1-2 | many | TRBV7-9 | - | CASSHFRAGDGYTF | TGTGCCAGCAGCCACTTCAGGGCAGGGGATGGCTACACCTTC